This record covers a single T cell receptor (beta chain). This entry is derived from a study of blood T cell repertoires in COVID-19. The CDR3 totals 15 residues. Germline V gene data show CDR1 as SGHAT and CDR2 as FQNNGV. The ends were cut back, 0 bases at V and 5 bases at J, with 13 bases in the middle. Produced via immunoSEQ multiplex PCR; TCRdb's table is partial and in-frame only. The sample includes 250,000 to 300,000 clones, approximately 90% of them seen just once. The material sequenced was peripheral blood. The TCR sequence derives from a woman aged 35 to 49 with acute or convalescent COVID-19. The rearrangement links TRBV11-2 to TRBJ2-5; D is ambiguous. CDR3 bases: TGTGCCAGCAGCTTAGAGATCCCAGCCAGGGAGACCCAGTACTTC. Translating it yields CASSLEIPARETQYF. The variable domain in full, completed from reference TRBV11-2 and TRBJ2-5, reads EAGVAQSPRYKIIEKRQSVAFWCNPISGHATLYWYQQILGQGPKLLIQFQNNGVVDDSQLPKDRFSAERLKGVDSTLKIQPAKLEDSAVYLCASSLEIPARETQYFGPGTRLLVL.